The source of this T cell receptor (beta chain) is a study of identical twins. The CDR3 has 14 residues. In germline, CDR1 is SGHTA, CDR2 FQGNSA. V lost 4 bases to trimming and J lost 0 bases, with 10 bases between them. TCRdb re-called the 5' RACE reads with MiXCR, one entry per CDR3 protein. The table includes some 730,000 distinct CDR3 sequences, about 18% detected once. In its sample, this clonotype was seen a few times. The same sample was also used in a study of T cells expressing NK-cell markers. That paper notes: Whether the expanded NKG2C+ T cell clones recognized HCMV remained unclear.

The clonotype comes from a woman aged 18-29 years in good health. The rearrangement uses TRBV7-2 and TRBJ2-7, with D perhaps TRBD1 (6 bases). Sequencing was performed on PBMCs. DNA for the CDR3: TGTGCCAGCAGCTCGTGGACAGACTCCTACGAGCAGTACTTC. Its protein product is CASSSWTDSYEQYF. The full variable domain, completed using reference TRBV7-2 and TRBJ2-7, is GAGVSQSPSNKVTEKGKDVELRCDPISGHTALYWYRQSLGQGLEFLIYFQGNSAPDKSGLPSDRFSAERTGGSVSTLTIQRTQQEDSAVYLCASSSWTDSYEQYFGPGTRLTVT.